The TCR beta chain described here comes from a study of shared clonotypes between healthy human individuals. The study, taken as a whole, reports: Larger richness was generally estimated for naive than memory subsets.

The protocol was immunoSEQ multiplex PCR, while the TCRdb copy is restricted to in-frame clones and leaves out a portion. The sample lists roughly 2.1 million clones, about 93% occurring once. Terminally differentiated effector memory CD45RA+ cells were excluded by CCR7 positive selection of CD45RO-negative cells. V was shortened by 1 base and J by 7 bases, with 13 bases between the two germline ends. CDR1 SNHLY and CDR2 FYNNEI come from the germline V gene. The CDR3 sequence is 15 residues long. Comments on this clone: The target antigen is unknown.

This receptor was taken from a man aged 18 to 30 in good health. Some clones in this sample may be carry-over from other donors' samples. The J gene is TRBJ1-4, the V gene TRBV2; the D gene is possibly TRBD1 (5 bases). Sequenced input: naive CD8+ T cells from PBMCs. Here the CDR3 DNA reads TGTGCCAGCAGTGAAGGTCGCAGGGTCCTTGAAAAACTGTTTTTT. This sequence encodes CASSEGRRVLEKLFF.